A selection of T cell receptor beta chains follows, all from one sample in a study of cytomegalovirus exposure and HLA in healthy donors. Method: immunoSEQ multiplex PCR; TCRdb's copy keeps in-frame clones and lacks some. The sample comprises roughly 76,000 clones, more than 80% of which are singletons, and 2% rests with the top ten. Material for sequencing was PBMCs. The origin of the receptors is a woman aged 25 to 39 in good health and CMV-seronegative. CDR3s include the opening cysteine and the closing phenylalanine or tryptophan. A D gene is named only where the DNA matches it firmly. The listing skips clone size in some rows; elsewhere it reads once, few, many or a size class.

TGTGCCAGCAGCCGGGACCCTAGCGGACTTACCGGGGAGCTGTTTTTT	CASSRDPSGLTGELFF	TRBD2	few	TRBV4-2	TRBJ2-2
TGTGCCAGCAGCTTGTTTGGGCGCGACGGCACTGAAGCTTTCTTT	CASSLFGRDGTEAFF	NA	NA	TRBV5-6	TRBJ1-1
TGTGCCAGCATGTCGAGGGAAGGCGGGTACAATGAGCAGTTCTTC	CASMSREGGYNEQFF	NA	NA	TRBV9	TRBJ2-1
TGCGCCAGCAGCCAAGACTGGGAGGCGAACACTGAAGCTTTCTTT	CASSQDWEANTEAFF	NA	few	TRBV4-3	TRBJ1-1
TGTGCCAGCAGTGAAAGGGACAGGGGGGGACCCAGCGACGAGCAGTACTTC	CASSERDRGGPSDEQYF	TRBD1	NA	TRBV6-1	TRBJ2-7
TGCGCCAGCAGCTTGGAAGCGGGAGTGGTCACCGGGGAGCTGTTTTTT	CASSLEAGVVTGELFF	TRBD2	once	TRBV5-1	TRBJ2-2
TGTGCCAGCAGCTTGGCCCAGGATTCCTACGAGCAGTACTTC	CASSLAQDSYEQYF	NA	few	TRBV5-4	TRBJ2-7
TGCGCCAGCAGCCTGAGAGTGACAGGAGCCGTCAATGAGCAGTTCTTC	CASSLRVTGAVNEQFF	NA	NA	TRBV5-1	TRBJ2-1
TGTGCCAGTAAGGTTGCCGGGACTAGCGGGAGCAGGAATGAGCAGTTCTTC	CASKVAGTSGSRNEQFF	TRBD2	NA	TRBV19	TRBJ2-1
TGTGCCAGCAGCCCCCGCAGTTACAATGAGCAGTTCTTC	CASSPRSYNEQFF	NA	NA	TRBV9	TRBJ2-1